This T cell receptor beta chain was profiled in a study of early T cells in non-severe SARS-CoV-2 infection (dated by TCRdb to the early 2020s). Regarding the study in general: Bulk RNA from unsorted whole blood was used for TCR sequencing, so alpha and beta chains could not be paired. Overall study results and their limits: VDJdb matching was skewed toward anti-spike CD8 responses and likely underestimated virus-specific expansions, missing private and CD4 specificities.

Set within a cohort of healthcare workers in London, UK, this nested case-control study involved weekly PCR testing of nasopharyngeal swabs along with blood sampling. Healthcare workers were enrolled in the week of the UK lockdown, from 23 to 31 March 2020, and were followed every week for up to roughly 15 weeks. On this clonotype: Its antigen is currently not known. The record has no base qualities; no much larger clone is one base away.

Measured from the cysteine to the phenylalanine, the CDR3 is 13 residues long. The kept DNA is CDR3 alone, 39 bases in frame from the first base. The germline V gene provides CDR1 SGHNT and CDR2 YENEEA. Trimming removed 2 bases from V and 8 bases from J, leaving 10 bases between the germline ends. The library was obtained by 5' RACE. The sequencing machine was a NextSeq 500. To correct for sequencing error and PCR bias, the TCR library protocol tagged individual cDNA molecules with unique molecular identifiers. TCR alpha and beta chains were both sequenced, and the abundances of alpha and beta sequences in each sample were closely correlated with each other. As for how the authors treated the data: Decombinator V4 was used to annotate TCR sequences for V gene, J gene and CDR3. Expanded TCRs were defined as changing significantly between any two time points under a Poisson model with p below 0.0001. TCR abundances were normalised to the total number of TCRs sequenced in each sample and reported as counts per million. TRAV1-2 paired with TRAJ12, TRAJ20 or TRAJ33 defined MAIT TCRs, while TRAV10 paired with TRAJ18 defined iNKT TCRs. A search of VDJdb, accessed on 1 November 2021, was run for TCRs annotated to CMV, EBV and SARS-CoV-2, with TCRs annotated for multiple antigens excluded. TCRdb reprocessed the public reads (quality trimming at Q25 with fastp, clone calling with MiXCR) and kept in-frame beta chains. Rows with a matching CDR3 protein are joined into one entry that keeps the most common DNA and genes. The V and J calls come from TCRdb's annotation, not from the publication. A total of about 35,000 distinct CDR3 sequences appear in this sample, around 7% of them only once. The ten largest account for more than 3.5% of the sample.

Material for sequencing was whole blood. The TCR was taken from an adult who was a healthcare worker with PCR-confirmed SARS-CoV-2 infection or an uninfected control (not recorded which). The chain joins TRBV11-3 to TRBJ2-1, with the D call perhaps TRBD1 or TRBD2, each one matching 6 bases. For the CDR3, the sequence is CASSLPGAYEQFF. The DNA is as follows: TGTGCCAGCAGCTTACCGGGGGCGTATGAGCAGTTCTTC.